These 32 T cell receptor beta chains were sequenced from one sample in a study of cytomegalovirus exposure and HLA in healthy donors. The study ran its PCR with 60 Vbeta and 13 Jbeta primers. Sequencing was performed with immunoSEQ multiplex PCR; in TCRdb, only in-frame clones are kept and a portion is missing. The sample consists of about 200,000 clones, 70% to 80% of them appearing once. Input material: PBMCs. The receptors stem from a woman aged 25-40 years in good health and CMV-seronegative.

The rearrangement joins TRBV7-8 to TRBJ1-1; D perhaps matches TRBD1 (6 bases). Germline CDR1 and CDR2: SGHVS and FQNEAQ. Between the trimmed V and J ends, which lost 1 base and 1 base, there was a span of 16 bases. CDR3 length equals 17 residues. The CDR3 reads CASSLGGGRTRNTEAFF. The DNA for the CDR3 is TGTGCCAGCAGCTTAGGGGGGGGGCGGACACGGAACACTGAAGCTTTCTTT. Full variable domain (rest looked up from reference TRBV7-8 and TRBJ1-1): GAGVSQSPRYKVAKRGQDVALRCDPISGHVSLFWYQQALGQGPEFLTYFQNEAQLDKSGLPSDRFFAERPEGSVSTLKIQRTQQEDSAVYLCASSLGGGRTRNTEAFFGQGTRLTVV.

The J gene is TRBJ1-2, the V gene TRBV27, with D maybe TRBD1 (6 bases). This CDR3 is 12 amino acids long. Deletions cut 10 bases from V and 7 bases from J, with 16 bases between. Germline V gene sequence: CDR1 MNHEY, CDR2 SMNVEV (reference sequence). This chain's CDR3 is CATFTGLSGYTF. In nucleotides, the CDR3 is TGTGCCACCTTCACAGGGCTAAGTGGCTACACCTTC.

About this clone itself: The same CDR3 also results from other DNA sequences found in this sample. V gene TRBV5-1 combines with J gene TRBJ2-3; TRBD2 matches 9 bases. V trimming: 2 bases; J trimming: 4 bases; junction bases outside the gene matches: 8. Looked up from germline, CDR1 is SGHRS and CDR2 is YFSETQ. The CDR3 is 16 residues long. The CDR3 region has the DNA TGCGCCAGCAGCTTACCGGGACTAGCAGGGGCAGATACGCAGTATTTT. Protein: CASSLPGLAGADTQYF.

This clone was observed a single time. One end of the junction fails to match germline, which may point to a read error. CDR3 sequence (DNA): TGTGCCAGCAGCTTGATACTAGCGGCCAGAAACATTCAGTACTTC. Translation gives CASSLILAARNIQYF. The V call is TRBV5-5, the J call TRBJ2-4; 8 positions agree with TRBD2. This CDR3 has 15 amino acids. Looked up from germline, CDR1 is SGHKS and CDR2 is YYEKEE (reference sequence).

The chain links TRBV5-1 to TRBJ2-7, with 13 positions matching TRBD2. CDR1 is SGHRS and CDR2 is YFSETQ in the germline V gene. V lost 0 bases and J lost 4; bases outside the gene matches: 10. This CDR3 comprises 18 residues. Here the CDR3 DNA reads TGCGCCAGCAGCTTGGCGGGACTAGCGGGGACCCACGGGTACGAGCAGTACTTC. The encoded protein is CASSLAGLAGTHGYEQYF.

The chain joins TRBV6-5 to TRBJ2-7, with D maybe TRBD1 (6 bases). Looked up from germline, CDR1 is MNHEY and CDR2 is SVGAGI. The V gene lost 6 bases and the J gene lost 4 bases, with 13 bases spanning the gap. CDR3 length equals 13 residues. For the CDR3, the DNA is TGTGCCAGCAGGACGACAGGCCAATACGAGCAGTACTTC. This translates into CASRTTGQYEQYF.

The J gene is TRBJ2-1, the V gene TRBV7-9; TRBD2 matches at 11 bases. Germline loops: CDR1 SEHNR, CDR2 FQNEAQ (reference sequence). There are 16 residues in the CDR3. Trimming removed 3 bases from V and 4 bases from J; junction bases left unmatched: 5. The CDR3 reads CASSFPRTSGYNEQFF. For the CDR3, the DNA is TGTGCCAGCAGCTTCCCCCGGACTAGCGGGTACAATGAGCAGTTCTTC.

The chain employs TRBV7-9 and TRBJ2-5, with TRBD2 as a possible D gene (6 bases). V was cut by 5 bases and J by 5 bases, with 12 bases left in between. CDR1 SEHNR and CDR2 FQNEAQ come from the germline V gene (reference sequence). This CDR3 has 13 amino acids. The CDR3 loop is CASSPGRWETQYF. For the CDR3, the DNA is TGTGCCAGCAGCCCAGGGAGGTGGGAGACCCAGTACTTC. The full variable domain, completed using reference TRBV7-9 and TRBJ2-5, is DTGVSQNPRHKITKRGQNVTFRCDPISEHNRLYWYRQTLGQGPEFLTYFQNEAQLEKSRLLSDRFSAERPKGSFSTLEIQRTEQGDSAMYLCASSPGRWETQYFGPGTRLLVL.

For the CDR3, the DNA is TGTGCCAGTAGAGCGGAGACACTTCACGAAAAACTGTTTTTT. The encoded protein is CASRAETLHEKLFF. V gene TRBV19 combines with J gene TRBJ1-4; D is uncertain. This CDR3 is built from 14 residues. The germline gives CDR1 LNHDA, CDR2 SQIVND (reference sequence). The germline V and J ends were trimmed by 6 bases and 8 bases, with 16 bases remaining between them. Full variable domain (outside the CDR3, taken from reference TRBV19 and TRBJ1-4): DGGITQSPKYLFRKEGQNVTLSCEQNLNHDAMYWYRQDPGQGLRLIYYSQIVNDFQKGDIAEGYSVSREKKESFPLTVTSAQKNPTAFYLCASRAETLHEKLFFGSGTQLSVL.

The V call is TRBV28, the J call TRBJ1-1; no definite D call. Germline loops: CDR1 MDHEN, CDR2 SYDVKM. The CDR3 loop spans 12 amino acids. V lost 5 bases, J lost 6 bases, and 10 bases lay in between. CDR3 sequence (DNA): TGTGCCAGCAGTCTAACTCTACCTGAAGCTTTCTTT. Its translation is CASSLTLPEAFF.

This clone has just one count. Other DNA sequences within the sample encode an identical CDR3. J is TRBJ2-5 and V is TRBV2; the D gene is possibly TRBD2 (5 bases). Germline CDR1 reads SNHLY; CDR2 reads FYNNEI. The CDR3 sequence is 13 residues long. Trimming removed 4 bases at V and 4 bases at J, with 10 bases between. CDR3 DNA: TGTGCCAGCAGTGGACTGGCGGGAGAGACCCAGTACTTC. It translates to CASSGLAGETQYF.

This chain uses TRBV4-1 with TRBJ2-1, with 9 nucleotides matching TRBD2. Germline V gene lookup returns CDR1 MGHRA and CDR2 YSYEKL. Losses at the gene ends were 4 bases for V and 0 bases for J; bases not matched to a gene: 10. The CDR3 sequence is 18 residues long. The chain's CDR3 is CASSLISGGPSSYNEQFF. The CDR3 DNA follows: TGCGCCAGCAGCCTTATTAGCGGGGGTCCCAGCTCCTACAATGAGCAGTTCTTC.

The chain links TRBV4-1 to TRBJ1-4, with 12 bases aligning to TRBD1. Unmatched junction bases numbered 5, after V lost 3 bases and J lost 3 bases. This CDR3 has 17 amino acids. Per germline, CDR1 MGHRA and CDR2 YSYEKL. CDR3 DNA sequence: TGCGCCAGCAGCCAGTGGGACAGGGGGCTATCTAATGAAAAACTGTTTTTT. Translated: CASSQWDRGLSNEKLFF.

This chain joins TRBV5-4 and TRBJ2-7; 11 positions match TRBD2. The germline V gene has CDR1 SGHNT and CDR2 YYREEE (reference sequence). This CDR3 has 16 amino acids. J gave up 0 bases and V 0 bases, and 2 bases lay outside the gene matches. This chain's CDR3 is CASSLGLAGLSYEQYF. The CDR3 DNA follows: TGTGCCAGCAGCTTGGGACTAGCGGGACTCTCCTACGAGCAGTACTTC.

The chain carries TRBV27 and TRBJ2-5; 11 bases line up with TRBD2. The CDR3 consists of 16 residues. Germline V lookup: CDR1 MNHEY, CDR2 SMNVEV (reference sequence). The J segment lost 5 bases and the V segment lost 0 bases, leaving 5 bases of the junction unmatched. The DNA for the CDR3 is TGTGCCAGCAGTTTATCGCTAGCGGGAGGCCAGGAGACCCAGTACTTC. Translating it yields CASSLSLAGGQETQYF.

This rearrangement joins TRBV19 to TRBJ1-2; D possibly corresponds to TRBD1 (5 bases). Germline lookup yields CDR1 LNHDA and CDR2 SQIVND (reference sequence). V lost 6 bases and J 4 bases, leaving 12 bases between the germline ends. This CDR3 comprises 13 residues. The CDR3 DNA sequence: TGTGCCAGTAGCCCGACAGTGATCTATGGCTACACCTTC. This gives the protein CASSPTVIYGYTF.

The chain couples TRBV19 to TRBJ2-3; D possibly corresponds to TRBD2 (5 bases). From germline, CDR1 is LNHDA and CDR2 SQIVND (reference sequence). Deletions cut 5 bases from V and 2 bases from J, with 11 bases between. This CDR3 spans 14 amino acids. The CDR3 reads CASSPGLSTDTQYF. The CDR3, as DNA: TGTGCCAGTAGTCCTGGACTTTCCACAGATACGCAGTATTTT.

The V call is TRBV5-4, the J call TRBJ2-7, with TRBD2 matching 9 bases. The germline gives CDR1 SGHNT, CDR2 YYREEE (reference sequence). V was clipped by 0 bases and J by 7 bases; unmatched bases: 11. The CDR3 has 16 residues. CDR3 DNA sequence: TGTGCCAGCAGCTTGGCCCCGGCGGGAGGGCCAGGTGAGCAGTACTTC. Translating gives CASSLAPAGGPGEQYF.

This chain joins TRBV20-1 and TRBJ2-7; 8 bases are shared with TRBD2. There are 10 residues in the CDR3. Per the germline V gene, CDR1 is DFQATT and CDR2 is SNEGSKA (reference sequence). J lost 7 bases, V lost 7 bases, and 3 bases had no gene match. The CDR3 here is CSGGRSEQYF. The CDR3 DNA reads TGCAGTGGCGGGAGGTCTGAGCAGTACTTC.

The chain employs TRBV19 and TRBJ1-1, with 7 bases lining up with TRBD1. CDR1 LNHDA and CDR2 SQIVND come from the germline V gene (reference sequence). V gave up 8 bases and J gave up 5 bases; unmatched junction bases: 5. The CDR3 sequence is 12 residues long. CDR3 sequence: CASGLQGTEAFF. DNA of the CDR3: TGTGCCAGTGGTTTACAGGGGACTGAAGCTTTCTTT.

The V gene is TRBV2, the J gene TRBJ2-3; D is undetermined. The V gene's germline CDR1 is SNHLY and CDR2 FYNNEI. This CDR3 region has 14 residues. Trimming shortened V by 2 bases and J by 2 bases, and 8 bases separated the two germline ends. CDR3 DNA: TGTGCCAGCAGTGAAATAGTAGCCACAGATACGCAGTATTTT. Its protein is CASSEIVATDTQYF.

The chain combines TRBV7-9 with TRBJ2-3; TRBD2 aligns across 7 bases. With V trimmed by 4 bases and J by 2 bases, 9 bases remained unmatched. The CDR3 spans 16 residues. From germline, CDR1 is SEHNR and CDR2 FQNEAQ (reference sequence). The CDR3 region is CASSSDSGLFTDTQYF. In DNA, the CDR3 is TGTGCCAGCAGCTCGGATTCGGGACTATTCACAGATACGCAGTATTTT. The whole variable domain, filled in from reference TRBV7-9 and TRBJ2-3, reads DTGVSQNPRHKITKRGQNVTFRCDPISEHNRLYWYRQTLGQGPEFLTYFQNEAQLEKSRLLSDRFSAERPKGSFSTLEIQRTEQGDSAMYLCASSSDSGLFTDTQYFGPGTRLTVL.

This sequence joins TRBV6-1 and TRBJ2-5; 7 bases match TRBD2. The ends lost 4 bases at V and 4 bases at J; junction bases unmatched: 12. CDR3 size: 16 residues. CDR1 and CDR2 from the germline V gene are MNHNS and SASEGT. The CDR3 DNA is TGTGCCAGCAGTGGAGGTTGGGGGGAGGGCCGAGAGACCCAGTACTTC. This sequence encodes CASSGGWGEGRETQYF.

This chain connects TRBV19 to TRBJ1-1; 8 bases line up with TRBD1. The V gene's germline CDR1 is LNHDA and CDR2 SQIVND (reference sequence). Losses at the gene ends were 3 bases for V and 3 bases for J; bases not matched to a gene: 3. This CDR3 contains 14 residues. The CDR3 bases are TGTGCCAGTAGTATTCGGACAGGGCACACTGAAGCTTTCTTT. It yields the protein CASSIRTGHTEAFF.

V usage is TRBV11-3 and J usage is TRBJ2-1; 13 bases agree with TRBD2. Germline lookup yields CDR1 SGHNT and CDR2 YENEEA. This CDR3 spans 15 amino acids. With 5 bases clipped from V and 8 bases from J, the junction kept 6 bases outside the gene matches. This CDR3 is CASSLGGLAGDEQFF. The CDR3 DNA follows: TGTGCCAGCAGCCTCGGAGGACTAGCGGGAGATGAGCAGTTCTTC.

The V gene is TRBV9, the J gene TRBJ2-5; 10 bases map to TRBD2. This CDR3 spans 16 amino acids. V was pared by 1 base and J by 1 base, with 4 bases of the junction left unmatched. From germline, CDR1 is SGDLS and CDR2 YYNGEE. CDR3 in DNA: TGTGCCAGCAGCGTACTTAGCGGGGGGTTCCAAGAGACCCAGTACTTC. Residues: CASSVLSGGFQETQYF.

Notes on this clone: The junction differs from germline at one of its ends, possibly a read error. The V gene is TRBV7-9, the J gene TRBJ2-6; 7 bases align to TRBD1. The CDR3 loop spans 17 amino acids. Germline V gene sequence: CDR1 SEHNR, CDR2 FQNEAQ (reference sequence). CDR3 in amino acids: CSSSWEDRATGANVLTF. CDR3 coding DNA: TGTTCCAGCAGCTGGGAAGACAGGGCTACGGGGGCCAACGTCCTGACTTTC.

V is TRBV30 and J is TRBJ2-7; no definite D call. The CDR3 spans 17 residues. V was trimmed by 1 base and J by 0 bases, leaving 19 bases between them. Per the germline V gene, CDR1 is GTSNPN and CDR2 is SVGIG (reference sequence). CDR3 in DNA: TGTGCCTGGAGTGGCTGGAAGTCCTACCGGAGCTCCTACGAGCAGTACTTC. This sequence encodes CAWSGWKSYRSSYEQYF.

The chain employs TRBV5-6 and TRBJ2-1; D is undetermined. The ends were cut back, 6 bases at V and 9 bases at J, with 22 bases in the middle. The CDR3 is 15 residues long. Germline V gene data show CDR1 as SGHDT and CDR2 as YYEEEE. In DNA form, the CDR3 reads TGTGCCAGCATAGCCTACCCCAGAGGTTCGCGTGAGCAGTTCTTC. Translated, it gives CASIAYPRGSREQFF. The variable domain in full, with the rest retrieved from reference TRBV5-6 and TRBJ2-1, is DAGVTQSPTHLIKTRGQQVTLRCSPKSGHDTVSWYQQALGQGPQFIFQYYEEEERQRGNFPDRFSGHQFPNYSSELNVNALLLGDSALYLCASIAYPRGSREQFFGPGTRLTVL.

This chain joins TRBV10-3 and TRBJ2-4; 8 nucleotides match TRBD2. CDR1 and CDR2 (germline): ENHRY, SYGVKD. V gave up 10 bases and J gave up 3 bases; unmatched junction bases: 8. There are 14 residues in the CDR3. This CDR3 is CATQSGGGKNIQYF. The CDR3 DNA reads TGTGCCACCCAATCGGGAGGGGGCAAAAACATTCAGTACTTC.

As DNA, the CDR3 is TGTGCCAGCAGCTTAGGGACAGGGGGCGGCTACACCTTC. It specifies CASSLGTGGGYTF. V usage is TRBV7-2 and J usage is TRBJ1-2, with 11 bases lining up with TRBD1. Germline CDR1 is SGHTA and CDR2 is FQGNSA. Trimming at V came to 1 base and at J to 8 bases, leaving 0 bases not matched to a gene. The CDR3 covers 13 residues.

This clone was counted between two and nine times. This chain joins TRBV11-1 and TRBJ2-7; 9 bases agree with TRBD1. This CDR3 has 14 residues. The V and J ends lost 5 bases and 5 bases, in that order; junction bases with no gene match: 7. Germline V gives CDR1 SGHAT, CDR2 FQDESV (reference sequence). The CDR3 protein is CASSLGTGINEQYF. Written as DNA, the CDR3 is TGTGCCAGCAGCCTCGGGACAGGGATCAACGAGCAGTACTTC. The whole variable domain, filled in from reference TRBV11-1 and TRBJ2-7, reads EAEVAQSPRYKITEKSQAVAFWCDPISGHATLYWYRQILGQGPELLVQFQDESVVDDSQLPKDRFSAERLKGVDSTLKIQPAELGDSAMYLCASSLGTGINEQYFGPGTRLTVT.